These 29 T cell receptor beta chains originate from one sample sequenced in a study of OX40 agonist ivuxolimab in advanced cancers. Clones were sequenced by immunoSEQ multiplex PCR, and TCRdb holds only the in-frame ones, with some missing. Among 97,000 or so clones listed, around 90% were seen once. This specimen consisted of CD4+ or CD8+ T cells sorted from blood, obtained in a trial of the OX40 agonist ivuxolimab. The receptor source for this set is an adult with an advanced solid tumor such as melanoma, head and neck, liver or kidney cancer.

The chain links TRBV6-1 to TRBJ2-5; D not certain. The J call may be in error: the DNA end matches TRBJ2-7 better. This CDR3 contains 15 residues. CDR1 MNHNS and CDR2 SASEGT come from the germline V gene. The CDR3 DNA reads TGTGCCAGCAGTGAACGGTTGGGGATTGGCTACGAGCAGTACTTC. Translation: CASSERLGIGYEQYF.

The genes are TRBV5-1 and TRBJ1-5; no clear D. The CDR3 totals 18 residues. With 8 bases removed from V and 0 bases from J, the gap between germline ends came to 24 bases. The germline V gene has CDR1 SGHRS and CDR2 YFSETQ. The CDR3 is CARTEIKDGGYSNQPQHF. The CDR3, as DNA: TGCGCCAGAACCGAGATCAAGGACGGAGGATATAGCAATCAGCCCCAGCATTTT.

The chain combines TRBV19 with TRBJ1-5; tentative D call: TRBD1 (5 bases). There are 17 residues in the CDR3. Trimming took off 6 bases at V and 2 bases at J, with 20 bases between the two ends. From germline, CDR1 is LNHDA and CDR2 SQIVND (reference sequence). The CDR3 region has the DNA TGTGCCAGTAGCGAACCCTGGGGGTCAGGAGGCAATCAGCCCCAGCATTTT. It encodes CASSEPWGSGGNQPQHF.

The V and J genes are TRBV5-1 and TRBJ1-3; 9 bases are a match to TRBD1. Per germline, CDR1 SGHRS and CDR2 YFSETQ. Losses at the gene ends were 3 bases for V and 4 bases for J; bases not matched to a gene: 5. The CDR3 length is 15 residues. The CDR3 DNA reads TGCGCCAGCAGCTCGGGACAGGGTGCCGGAAACACCATATATTTT. Translating it yields CASSSGQGAGNTIYF.

The chain couples TRBV10-3 to TRBJ1-1; D gene unclear. Deletions cut 10 bases from V and 1 base from J, with 13 bases between. CDR3 size: 13 residues. Looked up from germline, CDR1 is ENHRY and CDR2 is SYGVKD. The CDR3 DNA is TGTGCCACCGACTCGGGTGGGAACACTGAAGCTTTCTTT. Protein: CATDSGGNTEAFF.

The J gene is TRBJ2-1, the V gene TRBV19, with a possible D match to TRBD1 (6 bases). The CDR3 consists of 14 residues. Germline-derived CDR1 and CDR2 are LNHDA and SQIVND (reference sequence). The V end was cut by 1 base, the J end by 6 bases, with 10 bases between. The CDR3 region has the DNA TGTGCCAGTAGTATAGCTATGACAGGCAATGAGCAGTTCTTC. Translating it yields CASSIAMTGNEQFF.

The CDR3: CASSEGLGQTYEQYF. DNA for the CDR3: TGTGCCAGCAGTGAAGGGTTGGGACAAACCTACGAGCAGTACTTC. This sequence joins TRBV6-1 and TRBJ2-7; possible D gene TRBD1, 6 bases. Germline CDR1 reads MNHNS; CDR2 reads SASEGT. V lost 1 base and J 2 bases, leaving 12 bases between the germline ends. The CDR3 contains 15 residues.

The chain carries TRBV5-1 and TRBJ2-7; D perhaps matches TRBD1 (5 bases). This CDR3 spans 14 amino acids. Trimming removed 5 bases at V and 2 bases at J, with 14 bases between. Germline V gives CDR1 SGHRS, CDR2 YFSETQ. The CDR3: CASRYRIEAYEQYF. For the CDR3, the DNA is TGCGCCAGCAGGTACAGGATCGAGGCCTACGAGCAGTACTTC. Full variable domain (rest looked up from reference TRBV5-1 and TRBJ2-7): KAGVTQTPRYLIKTRGQQVTLSCSPISGHRSVSWYQQTPGQGLQFLFEYFSETQRNKGNFPGRFSGRQFSNSRSEMNVSTLELGDSALYLCASRYRIEAYEQYFGPGTRLTVT.

The chain couples TRBV4-2 to TRBJ2-3, with TRBD1 as a possible D gene (6 bases). The germline gives CDR1 LGHNA, CDR2 YNFKEQ. The V end lost 1 base, the J end lost 7 bases, and 15 bases lay between the germline ends. The CDR3 has 15 residues. CDR3 region: CASSQALRTDNTQYF. CDR3 nucleotide sequence: TGTGCCAGCAGCCAAGCTCTCCGGACAGATAATACGCAGTATTTT.

The rearrangement links TRBV5-4 to TRBJ2-5; 12 bases line up with TRBD2. J gave up 5 bases and V 6 bases, and 17 bases lay outside the gene matches. Germline values: CDR1 SGHNT, CDR2 YYREEE (reference sequence). This CDR3 region has 18 residues. The CDR3 here is CASTPGRLAGGLGETQYF. The CDR3 DNA follows: TGTGCCAGCACTCCAGGGAGGCTAGCGGGAGGGTTGGGGGAGACCCAGTACTTC.

This clone occurred many times. The chain combines TRBV29-1 with TRBJ2-2; 8 bases are a match to TRBD2. This CDR3 contains 12 residues. Germline V gene data show CDR1 as SQVTM and CDR2 as ANQGSEA. V was clipped by 4 bases and J by 6 bases; unmatched bases: 1. This CDR3 reads CSVASGPGELFF. The CDR3 DNA follows: TGCAGCGTTGCTAGCGGGCCCGGGGAGCTGTTTTTT.

The chain joins TRBV6-1 to TRBJ1-2; D possibly corresponds to TRBD1 (6 bases). Trimming stripped 3 bases from V and 4 bases from J, with 9 bases between. The CDR3 has 13 residues. Per germline, CDR1 MNHNS and CDR2 SASEGT. Here the CDR3 DNA reads TGTGCCAGCAGTGAGGGGGCCTTCTATGGCTACACCTTC. This codes for CASSEGAFYGYTF.

J is TRBJ1-2 and V is TRBV6-1; tentatively, D is TRBD1 (5 bases). Germline-derived CDR1 and CDR2 are MNHNS and SASEGT. This CDR3 is built from 13 residues. V was clipped by 3 bases and J by 7 bases, with 12 bases between them. The CDR3 bases are TGTGCCAGCAGTGATCAGGGCCTTCTTGGCTACACCTTC. Its protein product is CASSDQGLLGYTF.

As DNA, the CDR3 is TGTGCCAGCAGTTACTTCTCTAGAGACAATGAGCAGTTCTTC. This sequence encodes CASSYFSRDNEQFF. This chain connects TRBV6-5 to TRBJ2-1, with D hard to call. Germline values: CDR1 MNHEY, CDR2 SVGAGI. The CDR3 covers 14 residues. The V end lost 1 base, the J end lost 5 bases, and 9 bases lay between the germline ends.

This rearrangement joins TRBV29-1 to TRBJ2-7; the D gene is possibly TRBD1 (6 bases). Germline values: CDR1 SQVTM, CDR2 ANQGSEA. With 6 bases removed from V and 5 bases from J, the gap between germline ends came to 14 bases. The CDR3 extends over 12 amino acids. CDR3 sequence (DNA): TGCAGCGTGGCACAGGGAGTCAACGAGCAGTACTTC. It encodes CSVAQGVNEQYF.

The chain employs TRBV5-3 and TRBJ1-1; 8 positions match TRBD1. TRBV5-3 counts as an open reading frame of uncertain function. J lost 7 bases, V lost 6 bases, and 5 bases had no gene match. The CDR3 is made up of 12 amino acids. This CDR3 reads CARTQGQGEAFF. CDR3 sequence (DNA): TGTGCCAGAACCCAAGGACAGGGTGAAGCTTTCTTT.

The chain carries TRBV13 and TRBJ2-1, with 10 bases matching TRBD1. The germline gives CDR1 PRHDT, CDR2 FYEKMQ (reference sequence). Trimming removed 6 bases from V and 10 bases from J; junction bases left unmatched: 6. The CDR3 sequence is 13 residues long. CDR3 in amino acids: CASRMTGGNEQFF. CDR3 DNA sequence: TGTGCCAGCAGAATGACAGGGGGCAACGAGCAGTTCTTC.

V gene TRBV30 combines with J gene TRBJ2-2, with TRBD2 identical over 8 bases. V was pared by 4 bases and J by 3 bases, with 4 bases of the junction left unmatched. CDR3 size: 14 residues. Germline V gives CDR1 GTSNPN, CDR2 SVGIG (reference sequence). The CDR3 DNA reads TGTGCCTGGATCCGGGGGGGAGACACCGGGGAGCTGTTTTTT. It translates to CAWIRGGDTGELFF.

The V gene is TRBV6-5, the J gene TRBJ2-3; 9 bases agree with TRBD2. This CDR3 comprises 15 residues. Germline V lookup: CDR1 MNHEY, CDR2 SVGAGI. Trimming at V came to 6 bases and at J to 8 bases, leaving 12 bases not matched to a gene. CDR3 loop: CASRRLAERRGTQYF. In DNA, the CDR3 is TGTGCCAGCAGACGACTAGCGGAGCGGAGAGGTACGCAGTATTTT.

This clone has a handful of counts. The chain recombines TRBV6-1 with TRBJ1-5, with D hard to call. Germline V gene sequence: CDR1 MNHNS, CDR2 SASEGT. Trimming took 7 bases from V and 3 from J, leaving 10 bases between them. This CDR3 region has 13 residues. As DNA, the CDR3 is TGTGCCAGCACCGAGAGACCCAATCAGCCCCAGCATTTT. The encoded protein is CASTERPNQPQHF.

The chain combines TRBV5-6 with TRBJ1-1; maybe TRBD1 (5 bases). The germline V and J ends were trimmed by 0 bases and 1 base, with 10 bases remaining between them. From germline, CDR1 is SGHDT and CDR2 YYEEEE. This CDR3 spans 15 amino acids. CDR3 region: CASSLVGGENTEAFF. CDR3 DNA: TGTGCCAGCAGCTTGGTCGGGGGGGAGAACACTGAAGCTTTCTTT.

This clone showed up just once. CDR3 protein: CASSRDRTPTGTDTQYF. CDR3 nucleotide sequence: TGTGCCAGCAGTCGGGACAGGACGCCGACCGGCACAGATACGCAGTATTTT. The rearrangement joins TRBV2 to TRBJ2-3, with TRBD1 matching 8 bases. Germline V gene sequence: CDR1 SNHLY, CDR2 FYNNEI. The CDR3 contains 17 residues. With V trimmed by 5 bases and J by 1 base, 11 bases remained unmatched.

The J gene is TRBJ1-2, the V gene TRBV30; maybe TRBD1 (5 bases). V was clipped by 4 bases and J by 0 bases, with 18 bases between them. The CDR3 extends over 16 amino acids. Germline V gives CDR1 GTSNPN, CDR2 SVGIG (reference sequence). CDR3 in amino acids: CAWTLADRIANYGYTF. For the CDR3, the DNA is TGTGCCTGGACCCTCGCTGACAGAATAGCTAACTATGGCTACACCTTC.

The chain is built from TRBV7-9 and TRBJ2-2; D is possibly TRBD2 (6 bases). The CDR3 is 15 amino acids. Germline CDR1 SEHNR, CDR2 FQNEAQ (reference sequence). V was clipped by 4 bases and J by 6 bases, with 15 bases between them. CDR3 in DNA: TGTGCCAGCAGCTCGCCACTAGCAGTGGCCGGGGAGCTGTTTTTT. Protein: CASSSPLAVAGELFF.

CDR3 sequence (DNA): TGTGCCAGCAGAAAACAGGGGGCAGTGAATTCACCCCTCCACTTT. Translation gives CASRKQGAVNSPLHF. This chain connects TRBV2 to TRBJ1-6, with 9 bases lining up with TRBD1. Germline CDR1 reads SNHLY; CDR2 reads FYNNEI. Trimming took 6 bases from V and 7 from J; bases not matched to a gene: 7. The CDR3 loop spans 15 amino acids.

The chain is built from TRBV19 and TRBJ2-3; D is unresolved. Germline V gives CDR1 LNHDA, CDR2 SQIVND (reference sequence). The germline V and J ends were trimmed by 6 bases and 5 bases, with 15 bases remaining between them. CDR3 size: 14 residues. The CDR3 spells CASRPYLGLDTQYF. The DNA for the CDR3 is TGTGCCAGTAGACCTTACCTAGGGTTAGATACGCAGTATTTT.

This clone was seen more than once but under ten times. The rearrangement uses TRBV15 and TRBJ2-1; D is perhaps TRBD2 (5 bases). V dropped 2 bases and J dropped 9 bases, with 8 bases sitting between them. Germline values: CDR1 LNHNV, CDR2 YYDKDF (reference sequence). The CDR3 consists of 12 residues. The CDR3 here is CATSRKAGEQFF. DNA of the CDR3: TGTGCCACCAGCAGAAAGGCGGGTGAGCAGTTCTTC.

The rearrangement uses TRBV30 and TRBJ1-6; no clear D gene. The germline V and J ends were trimmed by 2 bases and 9 bases, with 8 bases remaining between them. CDR3 length equals 12 residues. CDR1 and CDR2 from the germline V gene are GTSNPN and SVGIG (reference sequence). The chain's CDR3 is CAWSKRVSPLHF. The CDR3 DNA reads as TGTGCCTGGAGTAAGAGGGTTTCACCCCTCCACTTT. Looking up the rest from reference TRBV30 and TRBJ1-6 gives the full variable domain: SQTIHQWPATLVQPVGSPLSLECTVEGTSNPNLYWYRQAAGRGLQLLFYSVGIGQISSEVPQNLSASRPQDRQFILSSKKLLLSDSGFYLCAWSKRVSPLHFGNGTRLTVT.

Written as DNA, the CDR3 is TGTGCCAGCAGCCCTGCTCCGAATGAAAAACTGTTTTTT. Its protein is CASSPAPNEKLFF. The J gene is TRBJ1-4, the V gene TRBV11-2, with D unresolved. CDR3 length: 13 amino acids. The germline CDR1 and CDR2 sequences are SGHAT and FQNNGV. The germline V and J ends were trimmed by 5 bases and 5 bases, with 9 bases remaining between them.